Detailed here is one T cell receptor (beta chain). Its specificity is unknown. This may be a read error, as it is one base from a much larger clone. This record comes from a study of blood T cells in healthy people across ages. Study information: Template switching recovered approximately one barcoded beta molecule for every two T cells. General study points: Diversity of TCR beta correlated strongly with naive T cell percentage.

This CDR3 is built from 14 residues. Looked up from germline, CDR1 is MNHEY and CDR2 is SVGEGT. V trimming: 6 bases; J trimming: 13 bases; junction bases outside the gene matches: 14. A J-beta primer mix and a sample-barcoded 5' primer were used in a second PCR of roughly 6 to 12 cycles. Each TCR beta cDNA got a 12-nucleotide random molecular identifier. MiXCR, run by TCRdb on the 5' RACE reads, gives a single entry per CDR3 protein. The profile shows more than 800,000 distinct CDR3 sequences, about 28% of them singletons. Isolated per sample were at least 7 million PBMCs. The specimen was blood. The rearrangement links TRBV6-2 or TRBV6-3 to TRBJ2-1; 8 bases are a match to TRBD2. The sequence derives from a woman over 75 in good health. The CDR3 is CASRRGAFLETQFF. The CDR3, as DNA: TGTGCCAGCAGGCGGGGGGCTTTTTTGGAGACCCAGTTCTTC.